This T cell receptor beta chain was documented in a study of Tregs in tolerant kidney transplant recipients. Background on the study: Related graft donors supplied nonmyeloablative bone marrow transplants, and mixed chimerism was transient. Study-level results: Nucleotide sequences could not be compared across some patients' samples due to primer changes. The small number of patients limits these findings pending further validation.

Unstimulated regulatory T cells (CD4+CD25+CD127-), CD4+CD25- non-regulatory cells, CD4 and CD8 cells were FACS-sorted from thawed PBMCs. Note on this clone: As yet, its antigen is unknown. The sequence runs out 3 residues before the end of the CDR3; the remainder is reconstructed from the germline J gene.

Germline V gene data show CDR1 as LNHDA and CDR2 as SQIVND (reference sequence). The CDR3 sequence is 15 residues long. V was cut by 2 bases and J by 3 bases, with 13 bases left in between. The method was immunoSEQ multiplex PCR; TCRdb's version includes in-frame clones alone and lacks a portion of them. This sample carries tens of thousands of clones, with approximately 0.78% going to the ten biggest clones. The TCR was taken from a human donor who received a combined kidney and bone marrow transplant. The input for sequencing was CD4+ T cells from blood, taken before the transplant. The chain carries TRBV19 and TRBJ1-1; D unresolved. The sequenced CDR3 bases are TGTGCCAGTAGTATATCCAAGGGCGGGGACACTGAA. It is translated as CASSISKGGDTE. The whole CDR3 protein reads CASSISKGGDTEAFF.